This is a list of T cell receptor beta chains from one sample in a study of PD-L1 blockade in urothelial cancer. Measured with immunoSEQ multiplex PCR; TCRdb has only the in-frame clones, and not every one. The data show tens of thousands of clones, with around 90% seen just once and roughly 0.9% held by the top ten. The starting material was PBMCs, obtained around atezolizumab (anti-PD-L1) treatment. The source of these receptors is a woman of 80 years or more with urothelial cancer. Both conserved end residues are part of each CDR3. The order of the fields is D gene, J gene, clone size, V gene, CDR3 DNA, CDR3 protein. D genes are given only for firm matches. Only some rows state a clone size, as once, few, many or a class for expanded clones.

d_call: TRBD2
j_call: TRBJ2-1
clone_size: once
v_call: TRBV28
cdr3_nt: TGTGCCAGCAGCCCCGGGACTAGTAGTTACAATGAGCAGTTCTTC
cdr3_aa: CASSPGTSSYNEQFF

d_call: -
j_call: TRBJ1-5
clone_size: -
v_call: TRBV5-1
cdr3_nt: TGCGCCAGCAGCTACGGGGGAGAGGGCAATCAGCCCCAGCATTTT
cdr3_aa: CASSYGGEGNQPQHF

d_call: TRBD1
j_call: TRBJ1-4
clone_size: -
v_call: TRBV5-1
cdr3_nt: TGCGCCAGCAGCAACCGGGACAGTCTCGAAAAACTGTTTTTT
cdr3_aa: CASSNRDSLEKLFF

d_call: TRBD1
j_call: TRBJ2-1
clone_size: few
v_call: TRBV5-1
cdr3_nt: TGCGCCAGCAGCTTGGGGACAGGGGCCTACAATGAGCAGTTCTTC
cdr3_aa: CASSLGTGAYNEQFF

d_call: -
j_call: TRBJ2-5
clone_size: -
v_call: TRBV28
cdr3_nt: TGTGCCAGCGGGGGGGAGACCCAGTACTTC
cdr3_aa: CASGGETQYF

d_call: -
j_call: TRBJ1-5
clone_size: -
v_call: TRBV30
cdr3_nt: TGTGCCTGGAGTGATAGAGGGAGGCAGCCCCAGCATTTT
cdr3_aa: CAWSDRGRQPQHF

d_call: TRBD1
j_call: TRBJ2-7
clone_size: -
v_call: TRBV7-6
cdr3_nt: TGTGCCAGCAGCCTACCGACAGGGTTGTACGAGCAGTACTTC
cdr3_aa: CASSLPTGLYEQYF

d_call: -
j_call: TRBJ2-5
clone_size: -
v_call: TRBV27
cdr3_nt: TGTGCCAGCAGTTTAATGCCAGGGGGGGAGACCCAGTACTTC
cdr3_aa: CASSLMPGGETQYF

d_call: -
j_call: TRBJ2-1
clone_size: -
v_call: TRBV9
cdr3_nt: TGTGCCAGCAGCGTAGTTGGAGTTCAATTCAATGAGCAGTTCTTC
cdr3_aa: CASSVVGVQFNEQFF

d_call: -
j_call: TRBJ1-2
clone_size: -
v_call: TRBV10-3
cdr3_nt: TGTGCCATCAGTGAGCTTACCGGGACGGAGGGCTATGGCTACACCTTC
cdr3_aa: CAISELTGTEGYGYTF

d_call: -
j_call: TRBJ2-7
clone_size: -
v_call: TRBV7-2
cdr3_nt: TGTGCCAGCAGATCGACAGCTACCTACGAGCAGTACTTC
cdr3_aa: CASRSTATYEQYF

d_call: TRBD1
j_call: TRBJ2-7
clone_size: once
v_call: TRBV5-4
cdr3_nt: TGTGCCAGCAGCTCTCCGGGACAGTTGCACTACGAGCAGTACTTC
cdr3_aa: CASSSPGQLHYEQYF

d_call: -
j_call: TRBJ2-1
clone_size: once
v_call: TRBV25-1
cdr3_nt: TGTGCCAGCAGGACTCGGGCGGGGAATGAGCAGTTCTTC
cdr3_aa: CASRTRAGNEQFF

d_call: TRBD1
j_call: TRBJ1-2
clone_size: -
v_call: TRBV27
cdr3_nt: TGTGCCAGCAGTTACGACAGGGGCCAGGGCTACACCTTC
cdr3_aa: CASSYDRGQGYTF

d_call: -
j_call: TRBJ1-1
clone_size: -
v_call: TRBV19
cdr3_nt: TGTGCCAGCACACTCCAGGCGGGGGCGCGGACTGAAGCTTTCTTT
cdr3_aa: CASTLQAGARTEAFF

d_call: TRBD1
j_call: TRBJ1-5
clone_size: -
v_call: TRBV6-6
cdr3_nt: TGTGCCAGCAGCCCCCGGACAGGTAGCAATCAGCCCCAGCATTTT
cdr3_aa: CASSPRTGSNQPQHF

d_call: -
j_call: TRBJ1-1
clone_size: -
v_call: TRBV28
cdr3_nt: TGTGCCAGCAGTTCCGGGGGGAACCAGAACACTGAAGCTTTCTTT
cdr3_aa: CASSSGGNQNTEAFF

d_call: -
j_call: TRBJ1-1
clone_size: -
v_call: TRBV4-2
cdr3_nt: TGTGCCAGCAGCCCTATCGGCACTGAAGCTTTCTTT
cdr3_aa: CASSPIGTEAFF

d_call: -
j_call: TRBJ2-5
clone_size: -
v_call: TRBV5-1
cdr3_nt: TGCGCCAGCAGCGCGGACAGCAACAACCAAGAGACCCAGTACTTC
cdr3_aa: CASSADSNNQETQYF

d_call: -
j_call: TRBJ1-2
clone_size: -
v_call: TRBV2
cdr3_nt: TGTGCCAGCAGTGACGACAGATCCTATGGCTACACCTTC
cdr3_aa: CASSDDRSYGYTF

d_call: -
j_call: TRBJ2-7
clone_size: -
v_call: TRBV28
cdr3_nt: TGTGCCAGCAGTTTAGTCGGGACAAGCTCCTACGAGCAGTACTTC
cdr3_aa: CASSLVGTSSYEQYF

d_call: -
j_call: TRBJ2-5
clone_size: -
v_call: TRBV11-2
cdr3_nt: TGTGCCAGCAGCCCCACAGGGCGCCAAGAGACCCAGTACTTC
cdr3_aa: CASSPTGRQETQYF

d_call: -
j_call: TRBJ1-1
clone_size: -
v_call: TRBV9
cdr3_nt: TGTGCCAGCAGCGTAGCCAGGGAAATCTCATACAGTGAAGCTTTCTTT
cdr3_aa: CASSVAREISYSEAFF

d_call: -
j_call: TRBJ2-1
clone_size: -
v_call: TRBV5-8
cdr3_nt: TGTGCCAGCACCCCGGGACAAGGCTACAATGAGCAGTTCTTC
cdr3_aa: CASTPGQGYNEQFF

d_call: TRBD1
j_call: TRBJ1-3
clone_size: once
v_call: TRBV5-1
cdr3_nt: TGCGCCAGCAGCTTGTCGACAGGGGGGATAGCTGGAAACACCATATATTTT
cdr3_aa: CASSLSTGGIAGNTIYF

d_call: TRBD1
j_call: TRBJ1-5
clone_size: -
v_call: TRBV18
cdr3_nt: TGTGCCAGCTCACCGGGACAGAGTAGCAATCAGCCCCAGCATTTT
cdr3_aa: CASSPGQSSNQPQHF

d_call: TRBD2
j_call: TRBJ2-3
clone_size: -
v_call: TRBV13
cdr3_nt: TGTGCCAGCAGCTCATCTGGACTAGCGGGAGAAGATACGCAGTATTTT
cdr3_aa: CASSSSGLAGEDTQYF

d_call: -
j_call: TRBJ1-5
clone_size: -
v_call: TRBV28
cdr3_nt: TGTGCCAGCAGTTTAAAGTTTGGCCATCAGCCCCAGCATTTT
cdr3_aa: CASSLKFGHQPQHF

d_call: TRBD2
j_call: TRBJ2-3
clone_size: -
v_call: TRBV5-4
cdr3_nt: TGTGCCAGCAGCCCGGGACTAGCGGCTGATACGCAGTATTTT
cdr3_aa: CASSPGLAADTQYF

d_call: TRBD2
j_call: TRBJ2-5
clone_size: -
v_call: TRBV10-3
cdr3_nt: TGTGCCATCAGTGAGTTTCGCGCGGCGGGAGGGTCAGAGACCCAGTACTTC
cdr3_aa: CAISEFRAAGGSETQYF

d_call: -
j_call: TRBJ1-3
clone_size: -
v_call: TRBV5-4
cdr3_nt: TGTGCCAGCAGCTTCAGGGGAAGAAACACCATATATTTT
cdr3_aa: CASSFRGRNTIYF

d_call: TRBD2
j_call: TRBJ2-7
clone_size: -
v_call: TRBV7-9
cdr3_nt: TGTGCCAGCAGCTCAGGACTAGCGGGGGCCTACGAGCAGTACTTC
cdr3_aa: CASSSGLAGAYEQYF

d_call: TRBD1
j_call: TRBJ2-1
clone_size: -
v_call: TRBV27
cdr3_nt: TGTGCCAGCAGCCGCCGGGACAGGGGGCGAAATGAGCAGTTCTTC
cdr3_aa: CASSRRDRGRNEQFF

d_call: -
j_call: TRBJ1-4
clone_size: -
v_call: TRBV27
cdr3_nt: TGTGCCAGCAGTTCTACAGAAACTAATGAAAAACTGTTTTTT
cdr3_aa: CASSSTETNEKLFF

d_call: TRBD1
j_call: TRBJ1-5
clone_size: -
v_call: TRBV6-4
cdr3_nt: TGTGCCAGCAGTAGACAGGGCGGCAATCAGCCCCAGCATTTT
cdr3_aa: CASSRQGGNQPQHF

d_call: TRBD2
j_call: TRBJ2-1
clone_size: once
v_call: TRBV7-9
cdr3_nt: TGTGCCAGCAGCTCCCTCGGAAGCGGGAGTAGCTATGAGCAGTTCTTC
cdr3_aa: CASSSLGSGSSYEQFF

d_call: TRBD2
j_call: TRBJ2-3
clone_size: -
v_call: TRBV7-6
cdr3_nt: TGTGCCAGCAGCCAAAGGACTAGCGGAGATACGCAGTATTTT
cdr3_aa: CASSQRTSGDTQYF

d_call: -
j_call: TRBJ2-7
clone_size: -
v_call: TRBV7-9
cdr3_nt: TGTGCCAGCAGCTTAGGGCAGGACATAGGGGATTCCTACGAGCAGTACTTC
cdr3_aa: CASSLGQDIGDSYEQYF

d_call: -
j_call: TRBJ2-7
clone_size: -
v_call: TRBV5-4
cdr3_nt: TGTGCCAGCAGCTTGGATCGGCCAGCGGAGCCCTACGAGCAGTACTTC
cdr3_aa: CASSLDRPAEPYEQYF

d_call: -
j_call: TRBJ1-5
clone_size: -
v_call: TRBV28
cdr3_nt: TGTGCCAGCAGTTCAGGGGTTCAGCCCCAGCATTTT
cdr3_aa: CASSSGVQPQHF

d_call: TRBD1
j_call: TRBJ2-1
clone_size: few
v_call: TRBV25-1
cdr3_nt: TGTGCCAGCAGTACTCGCCGGGACAGGGGGATATACAATGAGCAGTTCTTC
cdr3_aa: CASSTRRDRGIYNEQFF

d_call: -
j_call: TRBJ2-7
clone_size: -
v_call: TRBV6-5
cdr3_nt: TGTGCCAGCAGTTCAGGTCCGTCGGTCGAGCAGTACTTC
cdr3_aa: CASSSGPSVEQYF